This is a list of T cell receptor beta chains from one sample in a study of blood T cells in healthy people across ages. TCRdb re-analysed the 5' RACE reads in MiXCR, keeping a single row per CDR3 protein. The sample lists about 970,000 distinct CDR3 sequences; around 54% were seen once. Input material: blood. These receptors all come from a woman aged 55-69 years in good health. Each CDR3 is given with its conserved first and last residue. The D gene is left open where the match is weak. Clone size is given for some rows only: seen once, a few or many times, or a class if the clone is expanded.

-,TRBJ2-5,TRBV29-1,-,CSVVRGLSEEQYF,TGCAGCGTTGTTAGGGGGTTATCGGAGGAGCAGTACTTC
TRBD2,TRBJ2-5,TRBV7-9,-,CASSRTLAAETQYF,TGTGCCAGCAGCCGTACACTAGCGGCAGAGACCCAGTACTTC
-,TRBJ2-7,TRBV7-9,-,CASPLVGPGKYEQYF,TGTGCCAGCCCCCTTGTGGGGCCAGGGAAGTACGAGCAGTACTTC
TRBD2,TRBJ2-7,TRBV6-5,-,CASSSRGVGTPYNEQYF,TGTGCCAGCAGTTCTCGGGGGGTAGGGACCCCCTACAATGAGCAGTACTTC
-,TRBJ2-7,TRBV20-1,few,CSARASLAYEQYF,TGCAGTGCTAGGGCTAGTTTGGCGTACGAGCAGTACTTC
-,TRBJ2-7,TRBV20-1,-,CSARGRTGTVDYEQYF,TGCAGTGCTAGAGGAAGAACCGGGACGGTAGATTACGAGCAGTACTTC
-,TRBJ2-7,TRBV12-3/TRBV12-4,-,CASSSSTRAYEQYF,TGTGCCAGCAGTAGCTCCACCAGGGCCTACGAGCAGTACTTC
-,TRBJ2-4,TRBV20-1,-,CSANSGNIQYF,TGCAGTGCTAACAGCGGAAACATTCAGTACTTC
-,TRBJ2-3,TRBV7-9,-,CASSLAGVHTQYF,TGTGCCAGCAGCTTAGCGGGAGTCCATACGCAGTATTTT
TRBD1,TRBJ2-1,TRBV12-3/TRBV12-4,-,CASTATQGAYNEQFF,TGTGCCAGCACCGCGACCCAGGGGGCCTACAATGAGCAGTTCTTC
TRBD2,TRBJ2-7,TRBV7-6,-,CASSLALAGPTYEQYF,TGTGCCAGCAGCTTAGCCCTAGCGGGACCCACCTACGAGCAGTACTTC
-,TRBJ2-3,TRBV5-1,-,CASSLARRNRMSDTQYF,TGCGCCAGCAGCTTGGCAAGGCGAAACCGGATGTCAGATACGCAGTATTTT